This T cell receptor (beta chain) was sequenced for a study of cytomegalovirus exposure and HLA in healthy donors. PCR involved 60 Vbeta and 13 Jbeta primers. The repertoire was sequenced with immunoSEQ multiplex PCR; TCRdb's copy has only in-frame clones and lacks some. The repertoire holds 210,000 or so clones, 70% to 90% seen once, with roughly 1.3% in the top ten. Study-wide findings and caveats: The study assumed roughly uniform donor sequencing depth for presence/absence analyses.

With regard to this clone: Its specificity is unknown.

Per the germline V gene, CDR1 is SGDLS and CDR2 is YYNGEE. V shed 3 bases and J shed 7 bases, with 20 bases lying between them. The CDR3 loop spans 15 amino acids. The sample comprised PBMCs. This TCR was sampled from a human donor in good health. The chain is built from TRBV9 and TRBJ2-7; D is perhaps TRBD1 (5 bases). Here the CDR3 reads CASSGWGGFRGEQYF. CDR3 coding DNA: TGTGCCAGCAGCGGATGGGGCGGTTTTCGTGGAGAGCAGTACTTC.